A single sample is the source of the 27 T cell receptor beta chains below, sequenced in a study of blood T cell repertoires in COVID-19. The protocol was immunoSEQ multiplex PCR, while the TCRdb copy is restricted to in-frame clones and leaves out a portion. The profile covers some 150,000 clones, with 80% appearing a single time and roughly 0.56% taken by the ten largest. The sample comprised peripheral blood. The receptor set was obtained from a man between 60 and 70 years old with acute or convalescent COVID-19.

The chain links TRBV4-3 to TRBJ1-2, with D possibly TRBD1 on 6 matching bases. Germline V lookup: CDR1 LGHNA, CDR2 YSLEER. This CDR3 region has 13 residues. V gave up 3 bases and J gave up 8 bases, with 13 bases separating them. The DNA of the CDR3 is TGCGCCAGCAGCCAGGCAGGGGCGCGGGGCTACACCTTC. Translation: CASSQAGARGYTF.

The rearrangement links TRBV6-1 to TRBJ2-1; D possibly corresponds to TRBD1 (6 bases). With 0 bases removed from V and 9 bases from J, the gap between germline ends came to 12 bases. CDR1 and CDR2 (germline): MNHNS, SASEGT. The CDR3 loop spans 14 amino acids. CDR3 in amino acids: CASSEAGRGGEQFF. Here the CDR3 DNA reads TGTGCCAGCAGTGAAGCGGGAAGAGGGGGTGAGCAGTTCTTC.

The rearrangement links TRBV7-9 to TRBJ1-3, with no clear D. Germline V CDR1 and CDR2: SEHNR, FQNEAQ (reference sequence). The germline V and J ends were trimmed by 5 bases and 2 bases, with 10 bases remaining between them. The CDR3 spans 14 residues. The CDR3: CASSPTTTGNTIYF. In DNA form, the CDR3 reads TGTGCCAGCAGCCCGACTACTACTGGAAACACCATATATTTT.

The V call is TRBV5-1, the J call TRBJ1-1, with D hard to call. The CDR3 runs to 15 residues. The germline V gene has CDR1 SGHRS and CDR2 YFSETQ. V shed 2 bases and J shed 2 bases, with 13 bases lying between them. The CDR3 loop is CASSLGYRGNTEAFF. CDR3 DNA: TGCGCCAGCAGCTTAGGATACCGGGGTAACACTGAAGCTTTCTTT.

The V and J genes are TRBV7-2 and TRBJ2-3; 9 positions agree with TRBD1. V gave up 6 bases and J gave up 1 base; unmatched junction bases: 5. CDR3 size: 15 residues. In germline, CDR1 is SGHTA, CDR2 FQGNSA. Written as DNA, the CDR3 is TGTGCCAGCAGGGAACAGGGGGCCGGCACAGATACGCAGTATTTT. Its protein is CASREQGAGTDTQYF.

This chain joins TRBV7-2 and TRBJ1-2; the D is unclear. Germline-derived CDR1 and CDR2 are SGHTA and FQGNSA. Deletions cut 1 base from V and 4 bases from J, with 13 bases between. The CDR3 contains 15 residues. As DNA, the CDR3 is TGTGCCAGCAGCTTAGGGGCGGTCCGGGGCTATGGCTACACCTTC. Its protein is CASSLGAVRGYGYTF.

This clone was observed a single time. V usage is TRBV6-1 and J usage is TRBJ2-3; D possibly corresponds to TRBD1 (6 bases). Germline assignment: CDR1 MNHNS and CDR2 SASEGT. The CDR3 consists of 16 residues. Trimming pared 4 bases from V and 4 bases from J, leaving 18 bases between. The CDR3 protein is CASSAAGAGGADTQYF. CDR3 DNA sequence: TGTGCCAGCAGTGCCGCAGGGGCGGGTGGCGCAGATACGCAGTATTTT.

This clone is a singleton in its sample. The chain uses TRBV9 and TRBJ1-1, with D tentatively TRBD1 (6 bases). CDR3 length: 14 amino acids. V dropped 2 bases and J dropped 6 bases, with 14 bases sitting between them. Germline assignment: CDR1 SGDLS and CDR2 YYNGEE. CDR3 sequence reads: CASSVLQGSAEAFF. The CDR3 DNA reads as TGTGCCAGCAGCGTCTTACAGGGTTCGGCTGAAGCTTTCTTT.

The V gene is TRBV7-2, the J gene TRBJ2-5, with D possibly matching TRBD2 (6 bases). The CDR3 is made up of 14 amino acids. Germline V lookup: CDR1 SGHTA, CDR2 FQGNSA. V lost 6 bases and J 4 bases, leaving 15 bases between the germline ends. The CDR3 sequence is CASRGGVVRETQYF. As DNA, the CDR3 is TGTGCCAGCAGGGGGGGAGTAGTCCGAGAGACCCAGTACTTC.

CDR3 in amino acids: CASSHGREVGGNEQFF. The CDR3 DNA reads as TGTGCCAGCAGCCATGGGCGGGAGGTGGGGGGTAATGAGCAGTTCTTC. The rearrangement joins TRBV4-2 to TRBJ2-1, with 8 bases fitting TRBD2. V lost 3 bases to trimming and J lost 7 bases; unmatched junction nucleotides: 11. The CDR3 runs to 16 residues. Germline-derived CDR1 and CDR2 are LGHNA and YNFKEQ.

This rearrangement joins TRBV4-1 to TRBJ2-5; a weak D match, TRBD1 (6 bases). The CDR3 length is 17 residues. Germline CDR1 and CDR2: MGHRA and YSYEKL. The ends were cut back, 4 bases at V and 4 bases at J, with 22 bases in the middle. The CDR3 coding sequence is TGCGCCAGCAGCCCCGCTGTCCGCCTTAAAGGGGGAGAGACCCAGTACTTC. It specifies CASSPAVRLKGGETQYF.

The V gene is TRBV7-2, the J gene TRBJ2-3; 13 bases align to TRBD2. V was clipped by 5 bases and J by 1 base; unmatched bases: 3. There are 16 residues in the CDR3. Germline values: CDR1 SGHTA, CDR2 FQGNSA. The CDR3 DNA is TGTGCCAGCAGCGTTGGACTAGCGGGGGGCACAGATACGCAGTATTTT. As protein: CASSVGLAGGTDTQYF.

This chain joins TRBV6-2 or TRBV6-3 and TRBJ2-1, with 8 bases lining up with TRBD2. The germline V gene encodes CDR1 MNHEY and CDR2 SVGEGT. Unmatched junction bases numbered 9, after V lost 2 bases and J lost 6 bases. This CDR3 has 16 residues. CDR3 coding DNA: TGTGCCAGCAGTTACCCCAGAGCGGGGGTGGGCAATGAGCAGTTCTTC. This sequence encodes CASSYPRAGVGNEQFF.

This rearrangement joins TRBV25-1 to TRBJ1-2; D unclear. Trimming left V 6 bases short and J 0 bases short, with 5 bases between. CDR1 is MGHDK and CDR2 is SYGVNS in the germline V gene. CDR3 length: 12 residues. The CDR3 nucleotides read TGTGCCAGCAGAGGAGCTAACTATGGCTACACCTTC. Translating gives CASRGANYGYTF.

The V and J genes are TRBV7-7 and TRBJ2-1; 10 nucleotides agree with TRBD1. The CDR3 totals 15 residues. Germline CDR1 SSHAT, CDR2 FNYEAQ (reference sequence). The trim removed 4 bases at V and 4 bases at J, leaving 4 bases unmatched. In DNA form, the CDR3 reads TGTGCCAGCAGCTCGGACAGGGGGGGTTACAATGAGCAGTTCTTC. This codes for CASSSDRGGYNEQFF.

This chain connects TRBV5-1 to TRBJ1-2; 10 bases are shared with TRBD1. Germline assignment: CDR1 SGHRS and CDR2 YFSETQ. The ends lost 5 bases at V and 4 bases at J; junction bases unmatched: 20. The CDR3 covers 19 residues. In DNA form, the CDR3 reads TGCGCCAGCAGTTCAGATGACAGGGGGCGCGGCGAATTAGGCTATGGCTACACCTTC. Amino acids: CASSSDDRGRGELGYGYTF.

The chain joins TRBV5-1 to TRBJ1-1; 8 nucleotides line up with TRBD1. Per germline, CDR1 SGHRS and CDR2 YFSETQ. The CDR3 is 14 residues long. V dropped 4 bases and J dropped 5; count of bases not matched to a gene: 7. CDR3 coding DNA: TGCGCCAGCAGCACCAGACAGGGGAGGACTGAAGCTTTCTTT. This encodes CASSTRQGRTEAFF.

The chain joins TRBV5-1 to TRBJ1-6; D gene ambiguous. CDR3 length equals 14 residues. V lost 5 bases and J lost 5, with 11 bases in between. CDR1 is SGHRS and CDR2 is YFSETQ in the germline V gene. CDR3 nucleotides: TGCGCCAGCAGAGGGAGATCGAATAATTCACCCCTCCACTTT. Translated: CASRGRSNNSPLHF.

The V and J genes are TRBV7-2 and TRBJ1-2; 12 positions agree with TRBD1. V was clipped by 5 bases and J by 6 bases; unmatched bases: 7. Germline V gene data show CDR1 as SGHTA and CDR2 as FQGNSA. There are 15 residues in the CDR3. The CDR3 nucleotides are TGTGCCAGCAGCCTCGGGACAGGGGGCTATGATGGCTACACCTTC. Its protein is CASSLGTGGYDGYTF.

The chain joins TRBV4-1 to TRBJ1-3, with a tentative D call TRBD1 (6 bases). The germline V and J ends were trimmed by 1 base and 1 base, with 11 bases remaining between them. Germline CDR1 is MGHRA and CDR2 is YSYEKL. This CDR3 spans 16 amino acids. CDR3 protein: CASSQGIQGSGNTIYF. For the CDR3, the DNA is TGCGCCAGCAGCCAAGGTATACAGGGTTCTGGAAACACCATATATTTT.

This clone has a single count. V gene TRBV18 combines with J gene TRBJ1-1; 8 nucleotides align to TRBD1. V was clipped by 1 base and J by 4 bases; unmatched bases: 5. The CDR3 sequence is 15 residues long. Germline V gene lookup returns CDR1 KGHSH and CDR2 LQKENI. The CDR3 DNA is TGTGCCAGCTCACCACAGACAGGGGTAGGCACTGAAGCTTTCTTT. Translating gives CASSPQTGVGTEAFF. Filled out from reference TRBV18 and TRBJ1-1, the complete variable domain reads NAGVMQNPRHLVRRRGQEARLRCSPMKGHSHVYWYRQLPEEGLKFMVYLQKENIIDESGMPKERFSAEFPKEGPSILRIQQVVRGDSAAYFCASSPQTGVGTEAFFGQGTRLTVV.

The CDR3 nucleotides read TGTGCCAGCAGTCCCGGGTCAGGGGTTATAGCCAAAAACATTCAGTACTTC. It translates to CASSPGSGVIAKNIQYF. The chain couples TRBV28 to TRBJ2-4; tentative D call: TRBD1 (6 bases). This CDR3 region has 17 residues. V lost 5 bases to trimming and J lost 0 bases, with 17 bases between them. Per germline, CDR1 MDHEN and CDR2 SYDVKM. Looking up the rest from reference TRBV28 and TRBJ2-4 gives the full variable domain: DVKVTQSSRYLVKRTGEKVFLECVQDMDHENMFWYRQDPGLGLRLIYFSYDVKMKEKGDIPEGYSVSREKKERFSLILESASTNQTSMYLCASSPGSGVIAKNIQYFGAGTRLSVL.

The rearrangement uses TRBV6-4 and TRBJ2-7; 9 bases align to TRBD1. CDR1 and CDR2 (germline): MRHNA, SNTAGT. The V segment lost 2 bases and the J segment 3 bases; nucleotides outside the gene matches: 5. CDR3 length: 15 amino acids. The CDR3 protein is CASSDAPGQGYEQYF. CDR3 coding DNA: TGTGCCAGCAGTGACGCCCCGGGACAGGGCTACGAGCAGTACTTC.

The chain is built from TRBV5-4 and TRBJ2-4; 9 bases fit TRBD1. In germline, CDR1 is SGHNT, CDR2 YYREEE (reference sequence). The CDR3 is 15 amino acids. V gave up 3 bases and J gave up 7 bases; unmatched junction bases: 8. DNA for the CDR3: TGTGCCAGCAGCTCATCCGGGACAGGGAGGAACATTCAGTACTTC. This encodes CASSSSGTGRNIQYF. Filled out from reference TRBV5-4 and TRBJ2-4, the complete variable domain reads ETGVTQSPTHLIKTRGQQVTLRCSSQSGHNTVSWYQQALGQGPQFIFQYYREEENGRGNFPPRFSGLQFPNYSSELNVNALELDDSALYLCASSSSGTGRNIQYFGAGTRLSVL.

The J gene is TRBJ2-5, the V gene TRBV5-5; 13 bases agree with TRBD2. The CDR3 runs 17 residues. V lost 3 bases, J lost 0 bases, and 5 bases stayed unmatched. Germline lookup yields CDR1 SGHKS and CDR2 YYEKEE (reference sequence). CDR3 DNA sequence: TGTGCCAGCAGCTCCGGACTAGCGGGGGTCCACCAAGAGACCCAGTACTTC. It translates to CASSSGLAGVHQETQYF.

This clone was observed a few times. The chain joins TRBV9 to TRBJ2-2; D is uncertain. Looked up from germline, CDR1 is SGDLS and CDR2 is YYNGEE. The CDR3 totals 17 residues. V was pared by 0 bases and J by 0 bases, with 12 bases between. The chain's CDR3 is CASSVASQVSNTGELFF. The CDR3 DNA reads as TGTGCCAGCAGCGTAGCTTCCCAGGTTTCGAACACCGGGGAGCTGTTTTTT.

The gene calls are TRBV19 and TRBJ2-7, with a tentative D call TRBD1 (6 bases). Germline CDR1 is LNHDA and CDR2 is SQIVND (reference sequence). Trimming took off 3 bases at V and 3 bases at J, with 12 bases between the two ends. CDR3 size: 14 residues. The CDR3 DNA is TGTGCCAGTAGTATGGGGGCTAGCCGCTACGAGCAGTACTTC. It encodes CASSMGASRYEQYF. Filled out from reference TRBV19 and TRBJ2-7, the complete variable domain reads DGGITQSPKYLFRKEGQNVTLSCEQNLNHDAMYWYRQDPGQGLRLIYYSQIVNDFQKGDIAEGYSVSREKKESFPLTVTSAQKNPTAFYLCASSMGASRYEQYFGPGTRLTVT.